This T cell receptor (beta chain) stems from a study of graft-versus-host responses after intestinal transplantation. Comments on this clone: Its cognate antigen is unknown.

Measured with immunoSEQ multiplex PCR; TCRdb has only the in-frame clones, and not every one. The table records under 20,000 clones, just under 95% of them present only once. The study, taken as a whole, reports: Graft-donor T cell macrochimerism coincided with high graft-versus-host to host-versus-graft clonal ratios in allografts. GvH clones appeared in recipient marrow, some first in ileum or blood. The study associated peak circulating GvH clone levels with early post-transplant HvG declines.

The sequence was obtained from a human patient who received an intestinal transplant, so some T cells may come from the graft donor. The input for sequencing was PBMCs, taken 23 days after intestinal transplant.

The CDR3 loop reads CASSLETGQGPYQPQHF. The CDR3 nucleotides are TGCGCCAGCAGCCTTGAGACCGGACAGGGTCCATATCAGCCCCAGCATTTT. The chain links TRBV23-1 to TRBJ1-5, with 8 nucleotides matching TRBD1. TRBV23-1 is labeled an ORF, and its function is uncertain. The CDR3 totals 17 residues. Trimming removed 6 bases from V and 5 bases from J; junction bases left unmatched: 15.